One sample yielded the 25 T cell receptor beta chains listed below, sequenced in a study of T-cell memory formation after mild COVID-19. Each CDR3 protein is one row after TCRdb ran MiXCR on the 5' RACE reads. The data show under 350,000 distinct CDR3 sequences, with about 17% seen just once and approximately 23% held by the top ten. Sequenced: PBMCs or a T cell subset sorted from them (not recorded which). The receptor set was obtained from a man aged 18-30 years who had mild COVID-19 (a few samples of this study predate the infection). Cell type and time point are not known.

This clonotype occurred a few times. The rearrangement joins TRBV12-3 or TRBV12-4 to TRBJ2-3, with 7 bases matching TRBD2. Germline trimming cut 5 bases from V and 6 bases from J; bases unmatched to any gene: 11. This CDR3 has 15 amino acids. CDR3 loop: CASSPTGGVRDTQYF. The CDR3 nucleotides are TGTGCCAGCAGTCCAACGGGAGGCGTGCGGGATACGCAGTATTTT.

The genes are TRBV27 and TRBJ2-3; 10 nucleotides agree with TRBD2. The CDR3 spans 19 residues. CDR1 and CDR2 (germline): MNHEY, SMNVEV (reference sequence). V lost 6 bases and J lost 0; bases outside the gene matches: 15. This chain's CDR3 is CASSRTGLADRLSTDTQYF. CDR3 DNA: TGTGCCAGCAGCCGCACTGGACTAGCGGATAGACTTAGCACAGATACGCAGTATTTT.

The gene calls are TRBV12-3 or TRBV12-4 and TRBJ2-1; TRBD1 matches at 9 bases. This CDR3 region has 13 residues. V lost 6 bases, J lost 6 bases, and 3 bases stayed unmatched. The CDR3 spells CASRGQGGNEQFF. CDR3 DNA sequence: TGTGCCAGCAGGGGACAGGGCGGCAATGAGCAGTTCTTC.

This clonotype was detected a few times. This chain links TRBV29-1 with TRBJ2-5; D is possibly TRBD2 (7 bases). The CDR3 runs 13 residues. Per germline, CDR1 SQVTM and CDR2 ANQGSEA. The V end was cut by 6 bases, the J end by 4 bases, with 15 bases between. For the CDR3, the DNA is TGCAGCGTGGGGGGGACACATTTAGAGACCCAGTACTTC. This translates into CSVGGTHLETQYF.

This clonotype has a handful of counts. The chain carries TRBV6-5 and TRBJ1-1; D is ambiguous. Trimming stripped 0 bases from V and 6 bases from J, with 14 bases between. The CDR3 length is 15 residues. Germline CDR1 and CDR2: MNHEY and SVGAGI. The CDR3 region is CASSYSSTLRSEAFF. The CDR3, as DNA: TGTGCCAGCAGTTACTCGTCTACTCTGCGGTCTGAAGCTTTCTTT.

This clonotype appeared a few times. V is TRBV5-1 and J is TRBJ1-6, with 10 bases lining up with TRBD1. There are 14 residues in the CDR3. The ends lost 4 bases at V and 9 bases at J; junction bases unmatched: 4. The germline V gene has CDR1 SGHRS and CDR2 YFSETQ. DNA of the CDR3: TGCGCCAGCAGCAGACAGGGGGCAGGTTCACCCCTCCACTTT. Its translation is CASSRQGAGSPLHF.

CDR3 nucleotides: TGTGCCAGCAGCTACCGACTAGCACCTGAGCAGTTCTTC. As protein: CASSYRLAPEQFF. The V gene is TRBV11-3, the J gene TRBJ2-1; 7 nucleotides agree with TRBD2. J lost 9 bases, V lost 4 bases, and 6 bases had no gene match. Germline V lookup: CDR1 SGHNT, CDR2 YENEEA. The CDR3 extends over 13 amino acids.

This clonotype turned up a few times. This chain links TRBV12-3 or TRBV12-4 with TRBJ2-2; 8 nucleotides match TRBD1. V was pared by 6 bases and J by 0 bases, with 6 bases of the junction left unmatched. The CDR3 has 16 amino acids. CDR3 protein: CASRPGQAANTGELFF. The DNA of the CDR3 is TGTGCCAGCAGACCGGGACAGGCCGCGAACACCGGGGAGCTGTTTTTT.

In this sample, this clonotype turned up a few times. The chain is built from TRBV29-1 and TRBJ2-5, with no clear D. This CDR3 contains 9 residues. Germline CDR1 is SQVTM and CDR2 is ANQGSEA. The ends were cut back, 3 bases at V and 7 bases at J, with 3 bases in the middle. Here the CDR3 reads CSVDGTQYF. The CDR3 DNA reads TGCAGCGTTGATGGGACCCAGTACTTC.

V and J are TRBV5-6 and TRBJ1-2; D remains unclear. In germline, CDR1 is SGHDT, CDR2 YYEEEE. The CDR3 is 16 residues long. The germline V and J ends were trimmed by 0 bases and 4 bases, with 16 bases remaining between them. The CDR3 DNA follows: TGTGCCAGCAGCTTGGTATCTCGCAGGCTGAGCTATGGCTACACCTTC. This encodes CASSLVSRRLSYGYTF. Complete variable domain (other parts from reference TRBV5-6 and TRBJ1-2): DAGVTQSPTHLIKTRGQQVTLRCSPKSGHDTVSWYQQALGQGPQFIFQYYEEEERQRGNFPDRFSGHQFPNYSSELNVNALLLGDSALYLCASSLVSRRLSYGYTFGSGTRLTVV.

The rearrangement links TRBV4-2 to TRBJ2-4, with a possible D match to TRBD2 (6 bases). CDR1 is LGHNA, CDR2 YNFKEQ, per germline. The CDR3 covers 17 residues. Deletions cut 4 bases from V and 0 bases from J, with 16 bases between. The CDR3 nucleotides are TGTGCCAGCAGCCCCCGTCTGGGGACTCTAGCCAAAAACATTCAGTACTTC. Its translation: CASSPRLGTLAKNIQYF.

CDR3 sequence reads: CASSSGTFSTDTQYF. The DNA of the CDR3 is TGTGCCAGCAGCTCCGGGACGTTCAGCACAGATACGCAGTATTTT. This chain joins TRBV7-2 and TRBJ2-3; D possibly matches TRBD1 or TRBD2 (5 bases each). Germline V CDR1 and CDR2: SGHTA, FQGNSA. The CDR3 covers 15 residues. The germline V and J ends were trimmed by 4 bases and 0 bases, with 11 bases remaining between them.

A few counts support this clonotype. The V gene is TRBV9, the J gene TRBJ1-5; no reliable D call. V was clipped by 7 bases and J by 11 bases, with 16 bases between them. Germline V lookup: CDR1 SGDLS, CDR2 YYNGEE. The CDR3 has 12 amino acids. The CDR3 bases are TGTGCCAGCCCCTGGGCGGTCTCATCCCAGCATTTT. Residues: CASPWAVSSQHF.

The chain is built from TRBV20-1 and TRBJ2-4; possibly TRBD1 for D (5 bases). The V end lost 5 bases, the J end lost 2 bases, and 10 bases lay between the germline ends. Germline V gives CDR1 DFQATT, CDR2 SNEGSKA (reference sequence). The CDR3 covers 13 residues. The CDR3: CSAPPGTKNIQYF. The DNA for the CDR3 is TGCAGTGCTCCTCCAGGGACCAAAAACATTCAGTACTTC.

This chain uses TRBV9 with TRBJ1-4, with D possibly TRBD1 on 5 matching bases. V was cut by 4 bases and J by 4 bases, with 14 bases left in between. Germline-derived CDR1 and CDR2 are SGDLS and YYNGEE. This CDR3 spans 15 amino acids. The CDR3, as DNA: TGTGCCAGCAGCTCCCGGGGACGGGATAATGAAAAACTGTTTTTT. It is translated as CASSSRGRDNEKLFF.

V and J are TRBV5-1 and TRBJ2-3; D is possibly TRBD2 (7 bases). This CDR3 comprises 16 residues. Germline V gives CDR1 SGHRS, CDR2 YFSETQ. V was pared by 0 bases and J by 0 bases, with 11 bases between. CDR3 residues: CASSLVRGPSTDTQYF. The CDR3, as DNA: TGCGCCAGCAGCTTGGTGCGGGGGCCTAGCACAGATACGCAGTATTTT.

In regard to this clonotype: A much larger clone lies a single base off, so this may be a read error. V usage is TRBV7-3 and J usage is TRBJ2-4; no clear D gene. The germline CDR1 and CDR2 sequences are SGHTA and FQGTGA. There are 12 residues in the CDR3. V was trimmed by 5 bases and J by 14 bases, leaving 16 bases between them. CDR3 residues: CASSPLGDVKYF. The CDR3 nucleotides read TGTGCCAGCAGCCCACTTGGGGATGTTAAGTACTTC.

This clonotype was observed a handful of times. The chain joins TRBV20-1 to TRBJ2-6; no definite D call. The CDR3 has 14 amino acids. Trimming cost V 3 bases and J 4 bases, with 10 bases left between them. CDR1 DFQATT and CDR2 SNEGSKA come from the germline V gene (reference sequence). CDR3 sequence (DNA): TGCAGTGCTAGTGTGGCGACCGGGGCCAACGTCCTGACTTTC. This codes for CSASVATGANVLTF.

Remarks on this clonotype: An end of the junction does not agree with germline; a read error may underlie this. This rearrangement joins TRBV7-3 to TRBJ1-1, with D possibly matching TRBD1 (6 bases). Germline loops: CDR1 SGHTA, CDR2 FQGTGA. The CDR3 runs to 14 residues. CDR3 DNA: TGTGCCAGCAGCATAACAGGGCCAGGTACTGAAGCTTTCTTT. Its translation is CASSITGPGTEAFF.

This clonotype has only a few counts. The gene calls are TRBV12-3 or TRBV12-4 and TRBJ2-3, with 8 bases that match TRBD2. The V and J ends lost 8 bases and 0 bases, in that order; junction bases with no gene match: 1. The CDR3 runs 13 residues. CDR3 residues: CASLAGSTDTQYF. The CDR3 DNA reads as TGTGCCAGCCTAGCGGGCAGCACAGATACGCAGTATTTT.

There are a few counts of this clonotype. CDR3 nucleotide sequence: TGCGCCAGCAGTGGCCGGGACGGAAGCACAGATACGCAGTATTTT. Protein sequence: CASSGRDGSTDTQYF. V and J are TRBV10-1 and TRBJ2-3; either TRBD1 or TRBD2 may supply D (5 bases each). CDR1 is WNHNN, CDR2 SYGVQD, per germline (reference sequence). Trimming removed 4 bases at V and 0 bases at J, with 11 bases between. The CDR3 has 15 amino acids.

V and J are TRBV7-9 and TRBJ2-5; 8 positions match TRBD2. The germline V gene encodes CDR1 SEHNR and CDR2 FQNEAQ (reference sequence). There are 15 residues in the CDR3. J was trimmed by 4 bases and V by 5 bases; bases with no gene match: 9. The CDR3, as DNA: TGTGCCAGCAGCCCCGGGGTAGCGGGGATAGAGACCCAGTACTTC. Amino acids: CASSPGVAGIETQYF.

This clonotype was seen at least ten times. The V gene is TRBV10-3, the J gene TRBJ2-5; 9 nucleotides agree with TRBD2. Per germline, CDR1 ENHRY and CDR2 SYGVKD. The CDR3 is 16 residues long. With V trimmed by 4 bases and J by 0 bases, 6 bases remained unmatched. The CDR3 region has the DNA TGTGCCATCAGTGGGGGTATAGCGGGGGACCAAGAGACCCAGTACTTC. It specifies CAISGGIAGDQETQYF.

The chain has TRBV20-1 and TRBJ1-5; D is uncertain. Germline V gene sequence: CDR1 DFQATT, CDR2 SNEGSKA (reference sequence). Trimming removed 1 base at V and 0 bases at J, with 7 bases between. The CDR3 runs to 14 residues. The CDR3: CSARVAVSNQPQHF. The CDR3 DNA is TGCAGTGCTAGAGTGGCGGTTAGCAATCAGCCCCAGCATTTT.

This clonotype was detected a few times. The V call is TRBV5-1, the J call TRBJ2-6; the D is unclear. The CDR3 runs to 15 residues. Per germline, CDR1 SGHRS and CDR2 YFSETQ. V was cut by 3 bases and J by 4 bases, with 11 bases left in between. This CDR3 reads CASSWGPTGANVLTF. CDR3 nucleotide sequence: TGCGCCAGCAGCTGGGGTCCCACGGGGGCCAACGTCCTGACTTTC.